These T cell receptor beta chains were read from a single sample in a study of blood T cell repertoires in COVID-19. The assay was immunoSEQ multiplex PCR, and TCRdb's table has in-frame clones only and misses some. The table has under 400,000 clones, roughly 90% seen once. The specimen was peripheral blood. All receptors come from a woman in her 30s with COVID-19, enrolled during active disease. CDR3s leave out the opening cysteine and the closing phenylalanine or tryptophan.

cdr3_length	v_call	j_call	cdr3_aa
13	TRBV13	TRBJ2-1	ASSLASGRGNEQF
16	TRBV6-1	TRBJ1-2	ASSDMTTGGFANYGYT
12	TRBV5-6	TRBJ1-2	ASSFGDRDYGYT
13	TRBV19	TRBJ2-5	ASSIRDRAQETQY
13	TRBV15	TRBJ1-5	ATSREDSFGQPQH
16	TRBV9	TRBJ2-5	ASSVASRTSGRWETQY
12	TRBV9	TRBJ2-1	ASSSRTRGNEQF
9	TRBV5-1	TRBJ2-7	ASSLGDEQY
11	TRBV12-3/TRBV12-4	TRBJ1-6	ASSWTVNSPLH
12	TRBV19	TRBJ1-5	ASSKGGREQPQH
12	TRBV6-5	TRBJ1-2	ASLPGQGAHGYT
10	TRBV30	TRBJ1-2	AWGQGPHGYT
12	TRBV7-2	TRBJ2-7	ASRRGLAVDEQY
10	TRBV24-1	TRBJ2-3	ATSDYTDTQY
15	TRBV5-1	TRBJ1-5	ASSPTGQDYSNQPQH
14	TRBV28	TRBJ1-6	ASSLLTGGDNSPLH
13	TRBV6-5	TRBJ2-3	ASSYKGQGTDTQY
16	TRBV3-1/TRBV3-2	TRBJ2-1	ASSPGLAGGPLDNEQF